This TCR beta chain was retrieved from a study of blood T cell repertoires in COVID-19. The V and J ends lost 7 bases and 4 bases respectively, with 17 bases between them. Per germline, CDR1 LNHDA and CDR2 SQIVND (reference sequence). The CDR3 covers 15 residues. Individuals aged 18 to 89 years were recruited from 24 US areas. The table came from immunoSEQ multiplex PCR; TCRdb's copy has only in-frame clones and leaves some out. Here the sample spans roughly 200,000 clones, about nine tenths being singletons. The rearrangement uses TRBV19 and TRBJ1-3; the D gene is possibly TRBD1 (6 bases). The receptor was isolated from a woman aged 25 to 45 with acute COVID-19. Sequencing was done on a sample of PBMCs or T cells enriched from blood (not recorded which). The CDR3 is CASTLTDRLGNTIYF. The CDR3 DNA reads as TGTGCCAGTACCCTCACCGACAGGCTCGGAAACACCATATATTTT.